This entry is about one TCR beta chain. This sample stems from a study of blood T cell repertoires in COVID-19. Study details: The samples span acute and convalescent COVID-19 from the United States, Italy and Spain.

Original analysis: Reference gene primer amplification gave estimated nucleated cell counts. This table comes from immunoSEQ multiplex PCR, and its TCRdb copy is limited to in-frame clones, with some not included. V, J and clone size derive from that table, while D and trimming were established from the DNA sequence. This sample has some 220,000 clones, with over 75% found just once. Germline V gene lookup returns CDR1 MGHRA and CDR2 YSYEKL. The CDR3 is 16 residues long. V was pared by 0 bases and J by 4 bases, with 15 bases between. This receptor was identified in a human donor in a cohort sampled during active COVID-19. The specimen sequenced was peripheral blood. The chain is built from TRBV4-1 and TRBJ1-2, with D perhaps TRBD1 (5 bases). In DNA form, the CDR3 reads TGCGCCAGCAGCCAAGATAACGACGACAGTGTCTATGGCTACACCTTC. Residues: CASSQDNDDSVYGYTF.